The 5 T cell receptor beta chains below were found in one sample sequenced in a study of T cells in Graves' hyperthyroidism and ophthalmopathy. What was amplified from RNA transcripts were TCR beta CDR3 regions. The study used the HTBI primer set for a first-round RT-PCR of the TCR CDR3. TCRdb independently ran MiXCR on the multiplex PCR reads; one entry per CDR3 protein. The repertoire holds a few hundred thousand distinct CDR3 sequences, with approximately 16% as singletons. Sequences were obtained from blood. The receptor source for this set is a middle-aged woman with Graves' ophthalmopathy.

This clonotype was detected ten times or more. The chain combines TRBV3-1 with TRBJ2-7; TRBD2 is a possible D gene (6 bases). V was clipped by 1 base and J by 5 bases, with 18 bases between them. Germline CDR1 and CDR2: LGHDT and YNNKEL (reference sequence). There are 16 residues in the CDR3. The CDR3 loop reads CASSQGVAVLGNEQYF. CDR3 bases: TGTGCCAGCAGCCAAGGGGTAGCGGTCTTGGGGAACGAGCAGTACTTC.

This clonotype was detected a few times. The CDR3 sequence: CASSPPGQPNTGELFF. In DNA form, the CDR3 reads TGTGCCAGTAGCCCACCGGGACAACCGAACACCGGGGAGCTGTTTTTT. This chain links TRBV19 with TRBJ2-2, with D tentatively TRBD1 (6 bases). With 6 bases removed from V and 0 bases from J, the gap between germline ends came to 14 bases. The germline V gene encodes CDR1 LNHDA and CDR2 SQIVND (reference sequence). The CDR3 contains 16 residues.

The chain links TRBV20-1 to TRBJ2-7; possible D gene TRBD2, 6 bases. Per the germline V gene, CDR1 is DFQATT and CDR2 is SNEGSKA (reference sequence). There are 13 residues in the CDR3. Deletions cut 5 bases from V and 0 bases from J, with 11 bases between. The CDR3 loop is CSAFVGSSYEQYF. The CDR3 nucleotides read TGCAGTGCTTTTGTCGGGAGCTCCTACGAGCAGTACTTC.

This clonotype was found many times. The chain links TRBV9 to TRBJ2-4; D could derive from TRBD1 or TRBD2 (5 bases each). This CDR3 is 13 amino acids long. V was shortened by 0 bases and J by 10 bases, with 11 bases between the two germline ends. From germline, CDR1 is SGDLS and CDR2 YYNGEE. The CDR3 is CASSVGDGGIQYF. In DNA form, the CDR3 reads TGTGCCAGCAGCGTAGGGGACGGCGGGATTCAGTACTTC.

This clonotype was seen a few times. The rearrangement uses TRBV7-8 and TRBJ1-6; 7 bases line up with TRBD1. The CDR3 spans 14 residues. Per the germline V gene, CDR1 is SGHVS and CDR2 is FQNEAQ. Trimming cost V 5 bases and J 9 bases; bases outside gene matches: 7. The CDR3, as DNA: TGTGCCAGCAGCGCCGCGACAGGGCCTTCACCCCTCCACTTT. This sequence encodes CASSAATGPSPLHF.